Listed here is a single T cell receptor (beta chain). Its antigen is currently unknown. An end of the junction does not agree with germline; a read error may underlie this. This sample was included in a study of molecular identifiers for immune sequencing clone quantification. Looking at the study overall: Replicate experiments took RNA from around 18,000 or 91,000 naive CD8 cells, divided it five ways and sequenced four.

General observations from the study: Reports indicate spiked Jurkat TCR RNA from one cell could be found among 900,000 to 1,000,000 naive cells.

The authors built bulk TCR libraries by previously described methods with listed TCR primers. From the PCR reads, TCRdb called clonotypes with MiXCR, one entry per CDR3 protein. The repertoire holds 35,000 to 40,000 distinct CDR3 sequences, approximately 19% seen once, with less than 1.2% in the top ten. This CDR3 contains 16 residues. Germline V lookup: CDR1 LNHNV, CDR2 YYDKDF (reference sequence). Naive CD8 T cells, phenotype CD8+CD4-CCR7+CD45RA+, were sorted. This receptor was identified in a human donor in good health. Some libraries in this study had Jurkat cell RNA spiked in. This chain uses TRBV15 with TRBJ1-4, with D hard to call. The specimen sequenced was naive CD8+ T cells from blood, with Jurkat cell RNA spiked in. Regarding subset: FACS-sorted CD8+CD4-CCR7+CD45RA+ naive T cells. The CDR3 sequence: CTTSRDLWGRSEKLFF. In DNA form, the CDR3 reads TGTACCACCAGCAGAGATCTCTGGGGTCGTAGTGAAAAACTGTTTTTT.